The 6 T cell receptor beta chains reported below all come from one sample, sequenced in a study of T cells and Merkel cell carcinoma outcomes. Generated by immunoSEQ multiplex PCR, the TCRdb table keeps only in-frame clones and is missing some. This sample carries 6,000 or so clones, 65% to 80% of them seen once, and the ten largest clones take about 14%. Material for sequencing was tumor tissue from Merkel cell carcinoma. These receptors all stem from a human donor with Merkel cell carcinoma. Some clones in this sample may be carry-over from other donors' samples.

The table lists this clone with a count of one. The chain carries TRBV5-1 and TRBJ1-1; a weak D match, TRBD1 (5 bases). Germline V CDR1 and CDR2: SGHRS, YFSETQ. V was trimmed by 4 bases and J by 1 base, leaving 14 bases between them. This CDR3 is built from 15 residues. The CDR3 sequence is CASSHGGGSNTEAFF. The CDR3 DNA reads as TGCGCCAGCAGCCACGGGGGGGGGTCGAACACTGAAGCTTTCTTT. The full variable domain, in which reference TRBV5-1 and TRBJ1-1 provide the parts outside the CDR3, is KAGVTQTPRYLIKTRGQQVTLSCSPISGHRSVSWYQQTPGQGLQFLFEYFSETQRNKGNFPGRFSGRQFSNSRSEMNVSTLELGDSALYLCASSHGGGSNTEAFFGQGTRLTVV.

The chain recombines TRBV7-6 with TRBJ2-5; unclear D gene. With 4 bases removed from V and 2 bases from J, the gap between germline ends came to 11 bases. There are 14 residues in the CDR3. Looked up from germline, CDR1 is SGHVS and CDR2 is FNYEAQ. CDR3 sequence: CASSSWARQETQYF. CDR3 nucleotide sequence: TGTGCCAGCAGCTCTTGGGCGAGGCAAGAGACCCAGTACTTC.

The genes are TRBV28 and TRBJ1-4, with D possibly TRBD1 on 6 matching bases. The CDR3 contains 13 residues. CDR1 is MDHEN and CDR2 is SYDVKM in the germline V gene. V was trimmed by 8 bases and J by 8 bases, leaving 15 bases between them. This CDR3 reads CASSPGGREKLFF. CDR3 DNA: TGTGCCAGCTCACCGGGGGGCCGCGAAAAACTGTTTTTT.

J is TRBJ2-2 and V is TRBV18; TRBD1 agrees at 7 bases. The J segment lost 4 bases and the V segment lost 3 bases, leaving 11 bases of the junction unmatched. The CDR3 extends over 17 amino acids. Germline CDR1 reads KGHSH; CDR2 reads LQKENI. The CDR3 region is CASSPLRQGEGTGELFF. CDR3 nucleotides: TGTGCCAGCTCACCTCTAAGACAGGGAGAAGGCACCGGGGAGCTGTTTTTT.

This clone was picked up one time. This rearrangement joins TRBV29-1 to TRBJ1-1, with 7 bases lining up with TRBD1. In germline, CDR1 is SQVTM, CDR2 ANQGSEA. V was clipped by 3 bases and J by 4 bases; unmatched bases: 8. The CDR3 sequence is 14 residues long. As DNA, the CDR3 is TGCAGCGTTGAGCCAGGGGGGGTCGGCACTGAAGCTTTCTTT. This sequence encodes CSVEPGGVGTEAFF.

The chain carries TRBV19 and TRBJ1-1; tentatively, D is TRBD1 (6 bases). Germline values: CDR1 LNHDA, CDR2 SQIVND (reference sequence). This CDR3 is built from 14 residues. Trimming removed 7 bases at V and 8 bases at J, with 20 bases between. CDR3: CASKLDSSAWEAFF. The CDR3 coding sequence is TGTGCCAGTAAACTGGACAGCTCAGCCTGGGAAGCTTTCTTT.